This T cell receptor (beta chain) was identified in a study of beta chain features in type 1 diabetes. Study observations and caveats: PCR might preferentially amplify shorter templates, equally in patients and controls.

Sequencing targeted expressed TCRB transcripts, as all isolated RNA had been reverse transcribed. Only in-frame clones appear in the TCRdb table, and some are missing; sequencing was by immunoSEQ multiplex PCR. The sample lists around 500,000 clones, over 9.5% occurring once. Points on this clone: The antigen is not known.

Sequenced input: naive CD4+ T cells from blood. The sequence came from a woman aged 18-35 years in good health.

CDR3 sequence (DNA): TGTGCCAGCAGCCCCCGGTCTAAACAGTCCACAGATACGCAGTATTTT. Its translation: CASSPRSKQSTDTQYF. The chain uses TRBV7-2 and TRBJ2-3; D ambiguous. CDR3 length: 16 amino acids. Germline CDR1 is SGHTA and CDR2 is FQGNSA. Trimming stripped 5 bases from V and 2 bases from J, with 17 bases between.